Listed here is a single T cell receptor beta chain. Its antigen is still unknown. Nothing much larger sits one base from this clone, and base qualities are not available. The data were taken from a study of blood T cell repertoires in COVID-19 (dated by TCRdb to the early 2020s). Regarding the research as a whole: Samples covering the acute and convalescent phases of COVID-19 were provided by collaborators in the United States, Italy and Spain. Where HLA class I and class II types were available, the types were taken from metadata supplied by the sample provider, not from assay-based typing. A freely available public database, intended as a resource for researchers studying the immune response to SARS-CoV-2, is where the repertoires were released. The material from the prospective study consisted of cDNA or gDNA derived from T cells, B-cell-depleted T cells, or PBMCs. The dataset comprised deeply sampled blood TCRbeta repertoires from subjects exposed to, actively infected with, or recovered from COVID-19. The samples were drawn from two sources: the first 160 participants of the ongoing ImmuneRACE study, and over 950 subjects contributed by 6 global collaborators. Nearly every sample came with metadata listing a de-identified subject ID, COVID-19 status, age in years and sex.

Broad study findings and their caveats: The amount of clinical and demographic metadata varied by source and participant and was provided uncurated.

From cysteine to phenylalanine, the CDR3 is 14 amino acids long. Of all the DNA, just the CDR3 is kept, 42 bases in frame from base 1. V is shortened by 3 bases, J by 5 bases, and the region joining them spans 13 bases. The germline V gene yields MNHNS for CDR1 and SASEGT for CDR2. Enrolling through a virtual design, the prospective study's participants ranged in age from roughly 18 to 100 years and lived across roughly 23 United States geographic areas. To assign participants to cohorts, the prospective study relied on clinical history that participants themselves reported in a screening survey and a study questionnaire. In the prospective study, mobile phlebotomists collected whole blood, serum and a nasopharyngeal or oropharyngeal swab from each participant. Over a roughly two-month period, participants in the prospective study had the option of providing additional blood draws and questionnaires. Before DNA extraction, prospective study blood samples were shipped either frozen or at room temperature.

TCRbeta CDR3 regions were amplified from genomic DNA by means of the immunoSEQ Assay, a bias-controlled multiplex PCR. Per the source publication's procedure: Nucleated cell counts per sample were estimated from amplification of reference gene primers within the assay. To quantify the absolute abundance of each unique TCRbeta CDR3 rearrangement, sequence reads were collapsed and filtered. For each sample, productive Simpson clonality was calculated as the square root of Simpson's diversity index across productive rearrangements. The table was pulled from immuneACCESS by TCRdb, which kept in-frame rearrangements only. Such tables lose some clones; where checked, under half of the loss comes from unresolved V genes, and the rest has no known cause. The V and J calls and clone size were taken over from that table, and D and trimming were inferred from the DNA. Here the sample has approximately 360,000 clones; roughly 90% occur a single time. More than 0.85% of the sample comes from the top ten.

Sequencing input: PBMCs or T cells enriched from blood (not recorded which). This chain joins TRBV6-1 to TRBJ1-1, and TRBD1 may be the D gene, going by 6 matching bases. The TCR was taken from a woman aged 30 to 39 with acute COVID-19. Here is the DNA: TGTGCCAGCAGTGAGGGGGGGGCGAGGACTGAAGCTTTCTTT. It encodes CASSEGGARTEAFF.